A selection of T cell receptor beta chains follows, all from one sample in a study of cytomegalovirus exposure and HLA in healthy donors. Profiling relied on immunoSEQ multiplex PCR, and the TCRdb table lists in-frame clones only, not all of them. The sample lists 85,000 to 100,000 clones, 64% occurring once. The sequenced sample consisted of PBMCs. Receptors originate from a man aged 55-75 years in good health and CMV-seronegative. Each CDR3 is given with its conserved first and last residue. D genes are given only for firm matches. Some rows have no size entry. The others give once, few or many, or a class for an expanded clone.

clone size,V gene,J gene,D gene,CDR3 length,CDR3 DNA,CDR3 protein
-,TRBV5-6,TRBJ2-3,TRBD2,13,TGTGCCAGCATTAGCGGGGGCGCAGATACGCAGTATTTT,CASISGGADTQYF
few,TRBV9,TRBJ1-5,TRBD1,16,TGTGCCAGCAGCGGTGGACAGGGGGCTATTGATCAGCCCCAGCATTTT,CASSGGQGAIDQPQHF
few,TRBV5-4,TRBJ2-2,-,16,TGTGCCAGCAGCACCTTAGCGGCCGCGAACACCGGGGAGCTGTTTTTT,CASSTLAAANTGELFF
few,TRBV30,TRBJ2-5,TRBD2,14,TGTGCCTGGGGGAGGGCGCAGGGTAAAGTGACCCAGTACTTC,CAWGRAQGKVTQYF
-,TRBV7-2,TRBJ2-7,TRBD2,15,TGTGCCAGCAGCTCCGGGACTAGCGGGAACCACGAGCAGTACTTC,CASSSGTSGNHEQYF
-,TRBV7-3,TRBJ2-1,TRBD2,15,TGTGCCAGCAGCGATCGGACTAGCGGGAGTAATGAGCAGTTCTTC,CASSDRTSGSNEQFF
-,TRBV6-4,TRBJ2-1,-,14,TGTGCCAGCAGTGATGGACAGGGAGGGCATGAGCAGTTCTTC,CASSDGQGGHEQFF
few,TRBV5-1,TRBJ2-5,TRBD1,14,TGCGCCAGCAGCCCTGGGACAGATCAAGAGACCCAGTACTTC,CASSPGTDQETQYF
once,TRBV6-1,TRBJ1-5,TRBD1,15,TGTGCCAGCCTCTGGGACAGGCGTGGCAATCAGCCCCAGCATTTT,CASLWDRRGNQPQHF
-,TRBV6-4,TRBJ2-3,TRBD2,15,TGTGCCAGCAGTGACTCTAGCGGGGGCGCAGATACGCAGTATTTT,CASSDSSGGADTQYF
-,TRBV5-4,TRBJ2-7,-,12,TGTGCCAGCAGCTCAAACTCCTACGAGCAGTACTTC,CASSSNSYEQYF
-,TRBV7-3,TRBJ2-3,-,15,TGTGCCAGCAAGAGGGGGAGTGGGAGCACAGATACGCAGTATTTT,CASKRGSGSTDTQYF
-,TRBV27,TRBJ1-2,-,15,TGTGCCAGCAGTTTATCGATTGGGACTGGGAACGGCTACACCTTC,CASSLSIGTGNGYTF
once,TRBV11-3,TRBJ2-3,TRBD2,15,TGTGCCAGCAGCTGGGGCGGGGGGCCTCAAGATACGCAGTATTTT,CASSWGGGPQDTQYF
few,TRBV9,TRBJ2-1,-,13,TGTGCCAGCAGCCCAGGGCCCTACAATGAGCAGTTCTTC,CASSPGPYNEQFF
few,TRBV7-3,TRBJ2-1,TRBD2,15,TGTGCCAGCAGCCGAACTAGCGGCTCCTACAATGAGCAGTTCTTC,CASSRTSGSYNEQFF
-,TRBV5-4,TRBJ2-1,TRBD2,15,TGTGCCAGCAGCTTGGCGGGGGGGCCAAACAATGAGCAGTTCTTC,CASSLAGGPNNEQFF
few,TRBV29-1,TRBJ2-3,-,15,TGCAGCGTTCTACCACTCGACAAGTACACAGATACGCAGTATTTT,CSVLPLDKYTDTQYF
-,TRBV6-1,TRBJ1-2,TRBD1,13,TGTGCCAGCAGAAGGACAGGGGGCGAGGGCTACACCTTC,CASRRTGGEGYTF
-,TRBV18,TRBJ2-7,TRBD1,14,TGTGCCAGCTCACCTCCGACAGGGACCAACGAGCAGTACTTC,CASSPPTGTNEQYF
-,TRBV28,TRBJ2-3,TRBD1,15,TGTGCCAGCACCGACAGGGCCCCAAGCACAGATACGCAGTATTTT,CASTDRAPSTDTQYF
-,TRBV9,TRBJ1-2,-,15,TGTGCCAGCAGCGTAGATTCAGGCGACAACTATGGCTACACCTTC,CASSVDSGDNYGYTF
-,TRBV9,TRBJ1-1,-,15,TGTGCCAGCAGTTGGGACCAGGGGATGAACACTGAAGCTTTCTTT,CASSWDQGMNTEAFF
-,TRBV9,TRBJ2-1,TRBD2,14,TGTGCCAGCACCCCTCTAGCGGGAGGTCATGAGCAGTTCTTC,CASTPLAGGHEQFF
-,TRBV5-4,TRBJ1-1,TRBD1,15,TGTGCCAGCAGCCCTAGGACAGGAGTGAACACTGAAGCTTTCTTT,CASSPRTGVNTEAFF
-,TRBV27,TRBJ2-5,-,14,TGTGCCAGCAGGGGCTACCCGAGCTGGGAGACCCAGTACTTC,CASRGYPSWETQYF
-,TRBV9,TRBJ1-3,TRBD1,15,TGTGCCAGCAGCGTAGGTCAGGGGGAGGGAAACACCATATATTTT,CASSVGQGEGNTIYF
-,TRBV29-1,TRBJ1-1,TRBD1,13,TGCAGCGCCTCGGACAGGGAGGGTACTGAAGCTTTCTTT,CSASDREGTEAFF
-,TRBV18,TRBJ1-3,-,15,TGTGCCAGCTCACCCCCCACGAGCTCTGGAAACACCATATATTTT,CASSPPTSSGNTIYF
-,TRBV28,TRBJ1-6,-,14,TGTGCCAGCAGTGACGACAGGATCGGCTCACCCCTCCACTTT,CASSDDRIGSPLHF
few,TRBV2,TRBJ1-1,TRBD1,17,TGTGCCAGCAGTTTGACATTAGCCGGGACAGGGGATTCTGAAGCTTTCTTT,CASSLTLAGTGDSEAFF
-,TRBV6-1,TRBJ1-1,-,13,TGTGCCAGCAGCACCGGGACTTACACTGAAGCTTTCTTT,CASSTGTYTEAFF
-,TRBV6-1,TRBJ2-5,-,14,TGTGCCAGCAGTGACGGAGCGGTACAAGAGACCCAGTACTTC,CASSDGAVQETQYF
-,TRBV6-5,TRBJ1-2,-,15,TGTGCCAGCAGCCCCCGGGGAGGGGGGCTGTCTGGCTACACCTTC,CASSPRGGGLSGYTF
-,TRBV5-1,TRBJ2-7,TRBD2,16,TGCGCCAGCAGCTTGATACCGGGACTAGTCCCTCGCGAGCAGTACTTC,CASSLIPGLVPREQYF
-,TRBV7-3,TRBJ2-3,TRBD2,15,TGTGCCAGCAGCCGGGGACTAGCGGACACAGATACGCAGTATTTT,CASSRGLADTDTQYF
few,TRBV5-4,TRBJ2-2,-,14,TGTGCCAGCAGCTCGTCGGGGAACACCGGGGAGCTGTTTTTT,CASSSSGNTGELFF
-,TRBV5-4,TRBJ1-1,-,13,TGTGCCAGCAGCTTGATGAGAGGCACTGAAGCTTTCTTT,CASSLMRGTEAFF